This entry lists 13 T cell receptor beta chains sequenced from one sample in a study of T cells after posttransplantation cyclophosphamide. The naive gate required viable CD3+CD4+ or CD3+CD8+ cells with CCR7+CD45RA+CD45RO-CD95-CD27+CD28+ phenotype. Produced via immunoSEQ multiplex PCR; TCRdb's table is partial and in-frame only. The sample carries around 20,000 clones, under 99% recorded once. The sequenced material came from naive CD4+ T cells sorted from PBMCs. All receptors derive from a man between 40 and 49 years old in good health, CMV-negative, and a related stem cell transplant donor.

J is TRBJ2-1 and V is TRBV29-1; D is uncertain. The CDR3 has 13 residues. Germline V gives CDR1 SQVTM, CDR2 ANQGSEA. V lost 7 bases and J 4 bases, leaving 14 bases between the germline ends. The DNA of the CDR3 is TGCAGCGCCACGCCTGGCCGATACAATGAGCAGTTCTTC. Translating gives CSATPGRYNEQFF.

This clone was picked up one time. This chain joins TRBV29-1 and TRBJ2-5; 9 bases fit TRBD1. The CDR3 length is 14 residues. Germline values: CDR1 SQVTM, CDR2 ANQGSEA. The V gene end was trimmed by 6 bases and the J gene end by 5 bases; junction bases not matched to a gene: 10. Here the CDR3 reads CSVTGQGIGETQYF. CDR3 bases: TGCAGCGTGACGGGACAGGGAATAGGGGAGACCCAGTACTTC.

V and J are TRBV30 and TRBJ2-7, with 11 positions matching TRBD2. The CDR3 contains 16 residues. Trimming took 0 bases from V and 4 from J; bases not matched to a gene: 8. Germline V gene data show CDR1 as GTSNPN and CDR2 as SVGIG (reference sequence). The CDR3 nucleotides are TGTGCCTGGAGTGTAACGCGAACTAGCGGGGGATACGAGCAGTACTTC. It specifies CAWSVTRTSGGYEQYF.

This clone was seen a handful of times. This chain joins TRBV9 and TRBJ1-2; D call uncertain. CDR3 length: 13 residues. V lost 0 bases and J lost 5, with 8 bases in between. Germline V CDR1 and CDR2: SGDLS, YYNGEE. The CDR3 is CASSVDTVYGYTF. CDR3 in DNA: TGTGCCAGCAGCGTAGATACAGTTTATGGCTACACCTTC.

About this clone: This same CDR3 is encoded by further DNA sequences in the sample. This chain links TRBV6-5 with TRBJ1-4; maybe TRBD1 (5 bases). The germline V gene has CDR1 MNHEY and CDR2 SVGAGI. V was shortened by 0 bases and J by 8 bases, with 16 bases between the two germline ends. CDR3 length: 16 amino acids. This CDR3 is CASSYSRVAGREKLFF. CDR3 bases: TGTGCCAGCAGTTACTCGAGGGTTGCGGGGCGCGAAAAACTGTTTTTT.

The chain joins TRBV10-3 to TRBJ2-1; TRBD2 agrees at 9 bases. From germline, CDR1 is ENHRY and CDR2 SYGVKD. This CDR3 is 13 amino acids long. V trimming: 4 bases; J trimming: 8 bases; junction bases outside the gene matches: 3. The CDR3 DNA reads as TGTGCCATCAGTGCAGGGACTAGCTATGAGCAGTTCTTC. Translating gives CAISAGTSYEQFF.

Only one count was recorded for this clone. The rearrangement joins TRBV4-2 to TRBJ1-2; a weak D match, TRBD1 (5 bases). Germline V gives CDR1 LGHNA, CDR2 YNFKEQ. The length of the CDR3 is 13 residues. The V end lost 4 bases, the J end lost 6 bases, and 12 bases lay between the germline ends. The CDR3 coding sequence is TGTGCCAGCAGCCGCCAACAGGCCGATGGCTACACCTTC. Protein sequence: CASSRQQADGYTF.

This chain connects TRBV18 to TRBJ1-1, with a possible D match to TRBD1 (5 bases). Per germline, CDR1 KGHSH and CDR2 LQKENI. Trimming cost V 3 bases and J 1 base, with 6 bases left between them. There are 13 residues in the CDR3. In nucleotides, the CDR3 is TGTGCCAGCTCACCTCAGGGGAACACTGAAGCTTTCTTT. Amino acid sequence: CASSPQGNTEAFF.

This clone was detected once. The rearrangement joins TRBV9 to TRBJ2-1; no clear D gene. CDR3 size: 14 residues. The germline V gene encodes CDR1 SGDLS and CDR2 YYNGEE. Trimming shortened V by 2 bases and J by 5 bases, and 11 bases separated the two germline ends. The CDR3 here is CASSVGGGNNEQFF. CDR3 sequence (DNA): TGTGCCAGCAGCGTCGGTGGCGGTAACAATGAGCAGTTCTTC.

V is TRBV20-1 and J is TRBJ2-5; the D is unclear. The germline V gene encodes CDR1 DFQATT and CDR2 SNEGSKA (reference sequence). This CDR3 spans 10 amino acids. Trimming took off 7 bases at V and 4 bases at J, with 7 bases between the two ends. The CDR3 DNA reads TGCAGTGTGGCCCGAGAGACCCAGTACTTC. Protein: CSVARETQYF.

The chain recombines TRBV5-1 with TRBJ1-5; a possible D gene is TRBD1 (6 bases). The germline V gene has CDR1 SGHRS and CDR2 YFSETQ. This CDR3 is built from 15 residues. The V end lost 5 bases, the J end lost 2 bases, and 14 bases lay between the germline ends. The CDR3 DNA reads as TGCGCCAGCAGACCCCAGCCAGGGGGCAATCAGCCCCAGCATTTT. Translated: CASRPQPGGNQPQHF.

The chain joins TRBV19 to TRBJ2-1; 9 bases are shared with TRBD1. This CDR3 is built from 13 residues. V shed 11 bases and J 9 bases; nucleotides not matched to a gene: 11. Germline CDR1 reads LNHDA; CDR2 reads SQIVND (reference sequence). The CDR3 nucleotides read TGTGCCTCCTCTAGGGCGGACAGGGGTGAGCAGTTCTTC. It encodes CASSRADRGEQFF.

The genes are TRBV5-4 and TRBJ2-5; TRBD1 agrees at 8 bases. Germline V CDR1 and CDR2: SGHNT, YYREEE (reference sequence). The V segment lost 3 bases and the J segment 7 bases; nucleotides outside the gene matches: 5. The CDR3 loop spans 13 amino acids. This CDR3 reads CASSWGQDGTQYF. CDR3 bases: TGTGCCAGCAGCTGGGGACAGGACGGGACCCAGTACTTC.